This paragraph reports one T cell receptor beta chain. A second PCR, run for about 7 to 11 cycles, used a sample-barcoded 5' primer plus a J-beta primer mix. TCRdb called the 5' RACE reads again in MiXCR, with one record for every CDR3 protein. Counted here are around 1.5 million distinct CDR3 sequences, roughly 59% occurring once; the ten biggest clones make up over 5.5%. This record belongs to a study of blood T cells in healthy people across ages. Sequences were obtained from blood. The clonotype originates from a man aged 18 to 30 in good health.

CDR3 bases: TGTGCCAGCAGTTACGGGGTTGCAGACTCCTACGAGCAGTACTTC. Translating it yields CASSYGVADSYEQYF. The chain carries TRBV6-2 or TRBV6-3 and TRBJ2-7; D unclear. This CDR3 comprises 15 residues. V was pared by 2 bases and J by 0 bases, with 11 bases between. Germline-derived CDR1 and CDR2 are MNHEY and SVGEGT.